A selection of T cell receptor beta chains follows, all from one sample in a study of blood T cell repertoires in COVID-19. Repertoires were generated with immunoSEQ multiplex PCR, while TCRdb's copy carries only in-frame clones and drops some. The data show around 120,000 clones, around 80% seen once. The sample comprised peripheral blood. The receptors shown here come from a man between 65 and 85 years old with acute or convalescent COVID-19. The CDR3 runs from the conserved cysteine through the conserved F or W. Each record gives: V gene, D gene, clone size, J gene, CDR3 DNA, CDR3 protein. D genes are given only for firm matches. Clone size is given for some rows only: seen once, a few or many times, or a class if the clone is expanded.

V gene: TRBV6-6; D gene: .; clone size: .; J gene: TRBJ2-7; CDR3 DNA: TGTGCCAGCAGTTCCCCCGACAGGACTGCTGAAGAGCAGTACTTC; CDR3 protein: CASSSPDRTAEEQYF
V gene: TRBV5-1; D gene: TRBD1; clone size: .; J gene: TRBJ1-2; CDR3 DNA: TGCGCCAGCAGCTTGGTTCGACAGGGTTCTGGCTACACCTTC; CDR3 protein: CASSLVRQGSGYTF
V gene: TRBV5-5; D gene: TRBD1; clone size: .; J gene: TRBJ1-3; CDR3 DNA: TGTGCCAGCAACTTACAGGGGAAAAGCTCTGGAAACACCATATATTTT; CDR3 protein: CASNLQGKSSGNTIYF
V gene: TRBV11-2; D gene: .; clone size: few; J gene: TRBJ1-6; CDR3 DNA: TGTGCCAGCAGCCTACCGGCCTATAATTCACCCCTCCACTTT; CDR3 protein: CASSLPAYNSPLHF
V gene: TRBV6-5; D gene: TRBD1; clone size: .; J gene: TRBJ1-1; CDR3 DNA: TGTGCCAGCACCGAACAGGGGAAAAAGGCTGAAGCTTTCTTT; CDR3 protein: CASTEQGKKAEAFF
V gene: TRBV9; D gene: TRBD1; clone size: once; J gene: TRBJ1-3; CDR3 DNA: TGTGCCAGCAGCCCCCGACAGGGCTCTGGAAACACCATATATTTT; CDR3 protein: CASSPRQGSGNTIYF
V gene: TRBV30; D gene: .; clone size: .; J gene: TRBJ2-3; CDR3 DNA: TGTGCCTGGAGTGTGCCAGCGGAACCCACAGATACGCAGTATTTT; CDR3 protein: CAWSVPAEPTDTQYF
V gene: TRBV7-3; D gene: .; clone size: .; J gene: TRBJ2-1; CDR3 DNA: TGTGCCAGCAGCCTTAGCGGTTCTTCCTACAATGAGCAGTTCTTC; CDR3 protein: CASSLSGSSYNEQFF
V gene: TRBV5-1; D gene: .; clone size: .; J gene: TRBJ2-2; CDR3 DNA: TGCGCCAGCAGCTTTCGGTGGAGCGGAAACACCGGGGAGCTGTTTTTT; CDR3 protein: CASSFRWSGNTGELFF
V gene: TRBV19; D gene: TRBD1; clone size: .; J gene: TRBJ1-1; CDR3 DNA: TGTGCCAGTAGCGACAGGGGGCGAAGCACTGAAGCTTTCTTT; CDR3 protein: CASSDRGRSTEAFF
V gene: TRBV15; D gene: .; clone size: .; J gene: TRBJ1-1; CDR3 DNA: TGTGCCACCAGCAGAGACAGGAACACTGAAGCTTTCTTT; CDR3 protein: CATSRDRNTEAFF
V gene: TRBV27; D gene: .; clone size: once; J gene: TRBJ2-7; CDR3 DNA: TGTGCCAGCAGTAGACAAATTTCCTACGAGCAGTACTTC; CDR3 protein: CASSRQISYEQYF
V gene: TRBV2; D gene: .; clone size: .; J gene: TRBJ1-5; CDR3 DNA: TGTGCCAGCAGTAATACAGGGATTCAGCCCCAGCATTTT; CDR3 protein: CASSNTGIQPQHF
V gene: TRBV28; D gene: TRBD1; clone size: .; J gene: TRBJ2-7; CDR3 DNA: TGTGCCAGCAGTTTAGCCGGACAGGGGTGGGAGCAGTACTTC; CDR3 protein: CASSLAGQGWEQYF
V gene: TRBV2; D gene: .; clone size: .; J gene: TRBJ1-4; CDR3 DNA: TGTGCCAGCAGTGAATTGGGCAATGAAAAACTGTTTTTT; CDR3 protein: CASSELGNEKLFF
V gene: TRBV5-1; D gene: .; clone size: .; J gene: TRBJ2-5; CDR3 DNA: TGCGCCAGCAGCCCAGCACTAGAGAAAGAGACCCAGTACTTC; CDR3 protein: CASSPALEKETQYF
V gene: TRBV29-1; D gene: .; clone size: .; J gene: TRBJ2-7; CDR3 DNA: TGCAGCGCCCGGGTACAGGCGAGCTACGAGCAGTACTTC; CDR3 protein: CSARVQASYEQYF
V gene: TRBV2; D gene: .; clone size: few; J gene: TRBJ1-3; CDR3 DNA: TGTGCCAGCGCCTTACAGGGTCCAGGAAACACCATATATTTT; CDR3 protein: CASALQGPGNTIYF
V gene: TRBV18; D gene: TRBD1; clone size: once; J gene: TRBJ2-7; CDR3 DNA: TGTGCCAGCTCAACCGGGACAGGAGTCTACGAGCAGTACTTC; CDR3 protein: CASSTGTGVYEQYF
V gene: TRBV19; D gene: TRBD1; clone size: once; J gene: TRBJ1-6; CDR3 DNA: TGTGCCAGTAGTATGGGACAGGGGTCTTCACCCCTCCACTTT; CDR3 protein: CASSMGQGSSPLHF
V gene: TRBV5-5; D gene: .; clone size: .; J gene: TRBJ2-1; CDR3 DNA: TGTGCCAGCAGCTTGGGGCCCTACAATGAGCAGTTCTTC; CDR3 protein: CASSLGPYNEQFF
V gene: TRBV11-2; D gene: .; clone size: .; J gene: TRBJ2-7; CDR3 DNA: TGTGCCAGCAGCTTCCTACTCTACGAGCAGTACTTC; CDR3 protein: CASSFLLYEQYF
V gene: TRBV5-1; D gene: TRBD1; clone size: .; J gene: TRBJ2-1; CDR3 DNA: TGCGCCAGCAGACCGGGACAGGGGGTTTACAATGAGCAGTTCTTC; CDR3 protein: CASRPGQGVYNEQFF
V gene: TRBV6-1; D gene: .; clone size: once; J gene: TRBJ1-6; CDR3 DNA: TGTGCCAGCAGTGAAGCGCTGGTGGGGGCAGATCGTAATTCACCCCTCCACTTT; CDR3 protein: CASSEALVGADRNSPLHF
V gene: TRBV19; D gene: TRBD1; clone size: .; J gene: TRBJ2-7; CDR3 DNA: TGTGCCAGTAGTCCTCGGACAGGGCCCGCTTTTGGGCAGTACTTC; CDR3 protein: CASSPRTGPAFGQYF
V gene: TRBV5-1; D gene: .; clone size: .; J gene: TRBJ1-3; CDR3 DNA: TGCGCCAGCAGCTTGGGGGGCAGAGCCTCTGGAAACACCATATATTTT; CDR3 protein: CASSLGGRASGNTIYF
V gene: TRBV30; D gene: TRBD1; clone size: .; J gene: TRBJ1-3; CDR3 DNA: TGTGCCTGGAGTCGCAGGGGGCGATCGAATCCCGGAAACACCATATATTTT; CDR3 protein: CAWSRRGRSNPGNTIYF
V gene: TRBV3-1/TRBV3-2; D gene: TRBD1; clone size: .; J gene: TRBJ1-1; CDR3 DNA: TGTGCCAGCAGCCAAGCCGGGACAGGGTTGGTCGTCACTGAAGCTTTCTTT; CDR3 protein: CASSQAGTGLVVTEAFF
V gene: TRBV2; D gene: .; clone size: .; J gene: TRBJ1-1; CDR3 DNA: TGTGCCAGCAGTGAAGCGCTTACGGTACAGGGCACTGAAGCTTTCTTT; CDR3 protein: CASSEALTVQGTEAFF
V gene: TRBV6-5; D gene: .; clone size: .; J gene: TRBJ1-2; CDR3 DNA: TGTGCCAGCACCCAGAGGGACTATGGCTACACCTTC; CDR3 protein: CASTQRDYGYTF
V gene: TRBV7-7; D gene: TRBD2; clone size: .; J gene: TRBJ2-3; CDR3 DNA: TGTGCTAGCAGCCCGACTAGCGGGGGGGCGGATACGCAGTATTTT; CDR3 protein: CASSPTSGGADTQYF
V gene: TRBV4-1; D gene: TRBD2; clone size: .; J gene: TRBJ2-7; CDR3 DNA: TGCGCCAGCAGCCAAGAAATGTCGGGGGGATCTAGCCACGAGCAGTACTTC; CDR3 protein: CASSQEMSGGSSHEQYF
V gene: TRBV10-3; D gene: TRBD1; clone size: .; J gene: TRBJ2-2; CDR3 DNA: TGTGCCATCAGTGCAGGCGACAGGGGCACCGGGGAGCTGTTTTTT; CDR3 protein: CAISAGDRGTGELFF
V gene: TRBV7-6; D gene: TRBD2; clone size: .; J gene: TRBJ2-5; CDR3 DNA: TGTGCCAGCAGCTTAGGGGCTAGCGGGGGGATCGCTCCCAGGGAGACCCAGTACTTC; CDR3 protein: CASSLGASGGIAPRETQYF
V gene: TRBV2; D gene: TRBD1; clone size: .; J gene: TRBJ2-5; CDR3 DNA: TGTGCCAGCAGTAGGGACAGGGCCCAAGAGACCCAGTACTTC; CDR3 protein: CASSRDRAQETQYF
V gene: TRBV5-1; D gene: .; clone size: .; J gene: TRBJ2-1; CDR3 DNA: TGCGCCAGCAGCTTGGACAGGGTTTACAATGAGCAGTTCTTC; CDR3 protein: CASSLDRVYNEQFF
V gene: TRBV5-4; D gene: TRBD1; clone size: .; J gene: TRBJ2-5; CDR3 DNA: TGTGCCAGCAGCTTGGCCGGGACAGGGATGACCCAGTACTTC; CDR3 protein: CASSLAGTGMTQYF
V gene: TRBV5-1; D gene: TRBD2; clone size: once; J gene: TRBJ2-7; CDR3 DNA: TGCGCCAGCAGCTTGGGGCCCGGGGGGAACTACGAGCAGTACTTC; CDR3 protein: CASSLGPGGNYEQYF
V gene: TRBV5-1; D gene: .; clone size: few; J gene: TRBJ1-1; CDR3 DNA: TGCGCCAGCAGCTTGGTCGGGGGTCCGGGCACTGAAGCTTTCTTT; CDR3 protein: CASSLVGGPGTEAFF
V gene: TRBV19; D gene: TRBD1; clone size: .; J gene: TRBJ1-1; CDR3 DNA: TGTGCCAGTAGTATGGCCAGGGGGATGGCTGAAGCTTTCTTT; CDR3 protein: CASSMARGMAEAFF
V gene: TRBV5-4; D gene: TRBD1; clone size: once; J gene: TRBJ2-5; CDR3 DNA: TGTGCCAGCAGCTTGGGACAGGGTAGGCAAGAGACCCAGTACTTC; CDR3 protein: CASSLGQGRQETQYF
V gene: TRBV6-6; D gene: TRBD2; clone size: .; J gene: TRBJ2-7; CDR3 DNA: TGTGCCAGCAGTTATTCGACTAGCGGGGTTTCCTACGAGCAGTACTTC; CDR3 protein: CASSYSTSGVSYEQYF
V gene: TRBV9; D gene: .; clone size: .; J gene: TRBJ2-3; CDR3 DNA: TGTGCCAGCAGCGTAGATGTCGGGGACACAGATACGCAGTATTTT; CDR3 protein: CASSVDVGDTDTQYF
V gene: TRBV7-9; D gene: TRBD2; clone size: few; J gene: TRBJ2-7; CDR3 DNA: TGTGCCAGCAGCTCCCAGGTGGGAGCGGGGGGCCTGTACGAGCAGTACTTC; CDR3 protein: CASSSQVGAGGLYEQYF
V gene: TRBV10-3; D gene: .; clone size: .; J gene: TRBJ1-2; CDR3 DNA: TGTGCCATCAGTGAGCCGGGTAGGCGGGGGTCCAGGGTTAACTATGGCTACACCTTC; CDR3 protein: CAISEPGRRGSRVNYGYTF
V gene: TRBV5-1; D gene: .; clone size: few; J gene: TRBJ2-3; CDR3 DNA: TGCGCCAGCAGCTTGGGGGGCAAGATGGTAGATACGCAGTATTTT; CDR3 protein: CASSLGGKMVDTQYF
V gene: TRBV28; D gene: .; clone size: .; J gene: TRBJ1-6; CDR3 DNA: TGTGCCAGCAGTTTATCCCTACGAAATAATTCACCCCTCCACTTT; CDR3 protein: CASSLSLRNNSPLHF
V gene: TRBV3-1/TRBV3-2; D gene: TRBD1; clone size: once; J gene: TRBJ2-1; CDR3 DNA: TGTGCCAGCACCTCAGGGGGATCCTACAATGAGCAGTTCTTC; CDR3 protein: CASTSGGSYNEQFF
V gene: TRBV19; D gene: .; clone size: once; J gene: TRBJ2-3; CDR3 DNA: TGTGCCAGTAGTATCGGGGATACGCAGTATTTT; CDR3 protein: CASSIGDTQYF